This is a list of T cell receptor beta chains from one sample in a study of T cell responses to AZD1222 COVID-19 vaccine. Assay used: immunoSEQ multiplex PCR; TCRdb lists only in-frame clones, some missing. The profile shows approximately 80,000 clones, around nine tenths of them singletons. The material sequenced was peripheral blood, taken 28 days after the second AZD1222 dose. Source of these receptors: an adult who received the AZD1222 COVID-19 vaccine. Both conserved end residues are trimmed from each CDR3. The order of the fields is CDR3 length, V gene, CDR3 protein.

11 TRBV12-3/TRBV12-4 ASSWDTNQPQH
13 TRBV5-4 ASSSFSGGGYGYT
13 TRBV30 AWSFRDRYNSPLH
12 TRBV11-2 ASSFQGANTEAF
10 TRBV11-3 ASSQTGSEQY
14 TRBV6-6 ASSSLAGVLGETQY
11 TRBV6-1 ASSETGGSGYT
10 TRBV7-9 ASSSGGLNQY
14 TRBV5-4 ASSLDPAQGSYEQY
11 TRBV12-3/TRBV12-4 ASNTGGQYGYT
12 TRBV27 ASSYAGQNTEAF
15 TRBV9 ASSAPGTGSGANVLT
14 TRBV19 ASSRVTASSGNTIY
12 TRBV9 ASSEGQAGNTIY
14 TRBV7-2 ASRRYPQSSGNTIY
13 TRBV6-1 ASSENRASNQPQH
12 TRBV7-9 ASSLLGRGTEAF
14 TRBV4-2 ASSPRGFFSSYEQY
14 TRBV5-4 ASSLGDSHSNQPQH
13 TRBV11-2 ASRWTGRMNTEAF
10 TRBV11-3 ASSLEPTTTF